These 20 T cell receptor beta chains were sequenced from one sample in a study of blood T cell repertoires in COVID-19 (dated by TCRdb to between 2020 and 2021). The method was the immunoSEQ multiplex PCR assay. The immuneACCESS repertoire file appears here via TCRdb, limited to in-frame rearrangements. These files lack a portion of the clones; in checked studies, under half of the deficit traces to unresolved V genes, and the cause of the others is not known. The sample table shows roughly 300,000 clones, and 75% to 95% are seen once. The top ten clonotypes cover more than 0.95% of the sample. Input material: PBMCs or T cells enriched from blood (not recorded which). Source of these receptors: a woman in her 30s who had recovered from COVID-19.

The chain is built from TRBV3-1 (or the pseudogene TRBV3-2) and TRBJ1-1; possibly TRBD1 for D (6 bases). The CDR3 length is 15 residues. The V gene's germline CDR1 is LGHDT and CDR2 YNNKEL (reference sequence). V shed 0 bases and J shed 0 bases, with 8 bases lying between them. As DNA, the CDR3 is TGTGCCAGCAGCCAAGAGGGACATCTGAACACTGAAGCTTTCTTT. It yields the protein CASSQEGHLNTEAFF.

The chain recombines TRBV7-9 with TRBJ2-1, with 9 positions matching TRBD2. CDR1 and CDR2 (germline): SEHNR, FQNEAQ (reference sequence). This CDR3 is 16 amino acids long. With 7 bases clipped from V and 8 bases from J, the junction kept 15 bases outside the gene matches. The CDR3 sequence: CASTYSGLALVDEQFF. In nucleotides, the CDR3 is TGTGCCAGCACCTATTCTGGACTAGCGTTGGTGGATGAGCAGTTCTTC.

V and J are TRBV20-1 and TRBJ1-5; D remains unclear. In germline, CDR1 is DFQATT, CDR2 SNEGSKA (reference sequence). With 3 bases removed from V and 0 bases from J, the gap between germline ends came to 9 bases. CDR3 length: 14 residues. The CDR3 spells CSASRDYSNQPQHF. In nucleotides, the CDR3 is TGCAGTGCTAGTCGGGATTATAGCAATCAGCCCCAGCATTTT.

The V and J genes are TRBV5-6 and TRBJ2-5, with 11 nucleotides matching TRBD1. Germline trimming cut 4 bases from V and 3 bases from J; bases unmatched to any gene: 2. The CDR3 sequence is 14 residues long. Germline V gives CDR1 SGHDT, CDR2 YYEEEE. CDR3 DNA: TGTGCCAGCAGCCGGACAGGGGGCGAAGAGACCCAGTACTTC. Amino acids: CASSRTGGEETQYF.

The sample holds one count of this clone. This chain joins TRBV19 and TRBJ2-2, with 11 bases that match TRBD2. V was pared by 3 bases and J by 5 bases, with 8 bases of the junction left unmatched. The CDR3 length is 17 residues. CDR1 is LNHDA, CDR2 SQIVND, per germline (reference sequence). The CDR3 spells CASSMVSGRARTGELFF. CDR3 coding DNA: TGTGCCAGTAGTATGGTTAGCGGGAGGGCCAGGACCGGGGAGCTGTTTTTT.

The chain is built from TRBV28 and TRBJ1-5; perhaps TRBD1 as D (5 bases). Germline V gives CDR1 MDHEN, CDR2 SYDVKM. This CDR3 is built from 15 residues. Trimming removed 5 bases at V and 9 bases at J, with 20 bases between. The CDR3 reads CASSRRRTGGRPQHF. In DNA, the CDR3 is TGTGCCAGCAGTCGTCGACGCACAGGCGGACGGCCCCAGCATTTT.

V usage is TRBV28 and J usage is TRBJ2-1; 9 bases are shared with TRBD1. V lost 6 bases and J lost 2; bases outside the gene matches: 8. CDR1 is MDHEN and CDR2 is SYDVKM in the germline V gene. CDR3 length equals 16 residues. CDR3 nucleotides: TGTGCCAGCAGACTTCTACAGGGGGCTGCCTACAATGAGCAGTTCTTC. It is translated as CASRLLQGAAYNEQFF. The full variable domain, in which reference TRBV28 and TRBJ2-1 provide the parts outside the CDR3, is DVKVTQSSRYLVKRTGEKVFLECVQDMDHENMFWYRQDPGLGLRLIYFSYDVKMKEKGDIPEGYSVSREKKERFSLILESASTNQTSMYLCASRLLQGAAYNEQFFGPGTRLTVL.

The chain recombines TRBV18 with TRBJ2-7; D may be TRBD1 (5 bases). This CDR3 spans 16 amino acids. Between the trimmed V and J ends, which lost 2 bases and 0 bases, there was a span of 14 bases. Germline V gene lookup returns CDR1 KGHSH and CDR2 LQKENI. CDR3 sequence reads: CASSPTQGAISYEQYF. The CDR3 bases are TGTGCCAGCTCACCAACCCAAGGGGCAATCTCCTACGAGCAGTACTTC.

The genes are TRBV5-6 and TRBJ2-7; 9 nucleotides line up with TRBD2. This CDR3 region has 15 residues. Germline V gene lookup returns CDR1 SGHDT and CDR2 YYEEEE. Losses at the gene ends were 0 bases for V and 6 bases for J; bases not matched to a gene: 7. Here the CDR3 reads CASSLGRGRAGEQYF. DNA of the CDR3: TGTGCCAGCAGCTTGGGGCGCGGGAGGGCGGGCGAGCAGTACTTC.

This chain joins TRBV25-1 and TRBJ1-1; 8 nucleotides line up with TRBD1. V trimming: 5 bases; J trimming: 4 bases; junction bases outside the gene matches: 9. The CDR3 contains 15 residues. In germline, CDR1 is MGHDK, CDR2 SYGVNS. The CDR3 nucleotides read TGTGCCAGCAGTCCGAGGACAGGGAGGGCCACTGAAGCTTTCTTT. Protein sequence: CASSPRTGRATEAFF.

The chain links TRBV30 to TRBJ2-1; D unresolved. The ends were cut back, 0 bases at V and 8 bases at J, with 5 bases in the middle. This CDR3 region has 11 residues. Germline assignment: CDR1 GTSNPN and CDR2 SVGIG (reference sequence). CDR3 in DNA: TGTGCCTGGAGTGTTGTCGATGAGCAGTTCTTC. As protein: CAWSVVDEQFF.

This chain links TRBV12-3 or TRBV12-4 with TRBJ1-2; a possible D gene is TRBD1 (5 bases). This CDR3 contains 12 residues. Trimming took off 4 bases at V and 5 bases at J, with 8 bases between the two ends. The CDR3 region is CASSSQGYGYTF. Written as DNA, the CDR3 is TGTGCCAGCAGTTCGCAGGGATATGGCTACACCTTC.

CDR3 loop: CASRRLRWDRERAGNTEAFF. The CDR3 coding sequence is TGTGCCAGCCGGAGGCTAAGATGGGACAGGGAACGGGCGGGTAACACTGAAGCTTTCTTT. The J gene is TRBJ1-1, the V gene TRBV13, with TRBD1 matching over 9 bases. Germline V gene lookup returns CDR1 PRHDT and CDR2 FYEKMQ (reference sequence). With 8 bases clipped from V and 2 bases from J, the junction kept 24 bases outside the gene matches. The CDR3 spans 20 residues.

This rearrangement joins TRBV24-1 to TRBJ2-3; 10 nucleotides line up with TRBD2. Germline V CDR1 and CDR2: KGHDR, SFDVKD. The CDR3 sequence is 16 residues long. The J segment lost 3 bases and the V segment lost 4 bases, leaving 6 bases of the junction unmatched. CDR3 DNA sequence: TGTGCCACCAGTGACCCTAGCGGGAGAAGGACAGATACGCAGTATTTT. Its translation: CATSDPSGRRTDTQYF.

This sequence joins TRBV9 and TRBJ1-2, with D unclear. V was clipped by 3 bases and J by 3 bases, with 12 bases between them. The CDR3 extends over 14 amino acids. Germline V lookup: CDR1 SGDLS, CDR2 YYNGEE. The CDR3 coding sequence is TGTGCCAGCAGCGCCGGCTCAGGTCACTATGGCTACACCTTC. Its translation: CASSAGSGHYGYTF.

The chain carries TRBV6-5 and TRBJ2-3; the match to TRBD2 covers 11 bases. The CDR3 runs to 13 residues. Germline CDR1 reads MNHEY; CDR2 reads SVGAGI. V lost 10 bases and J lost 5; bases outside the gene matches: 5. The DNA of the CDR3 is TGTGCCACCTTAGCGGGAGGGGTAGATACGCAGTATTTT. Its translation is CATLAGGVDTQYF.

The sample holds a few counts of this clone. The J gene is TRBJ1-5, the V gene TRBV11-2; D gene unclear. The germline gives CDR1 SGHAT, CDR2 FQNNGV. This CDR3 contains 13 residues. V was shortened by 0 bases and J by 4 bases, with 4 bases between the two germline ends. The CDR3 reads CASSLDRNQPQHF. The CDR3, as DNA: TGTGCCAGCAGCTTAGATCGTAATCAGCCCCAGCATTTT.

This clone was seen more than once but under ten times. The chain is built from TRBV5-6 and TRBJ2-7, with a possible D match to TRBD2 (6 bases). This CDR3 region has 14 residues. Trimming took off 3 bases at V and 4 bases at J, with 14 bases between the two ends. The V gene's germline CDR1 is SGHDT and CDR2 YYEEEE. This chain's CDR3 is CASSSLRGGYEQYF. The DNA for the CDR3 is TGTGCCAGCAGCTCGCTGCGGGGTGGGTACGAGCAGTACTTC.

The chain carries TRBV7-9 and TRBJ1-4, with D perhaps TRBD1 (6 bases). V dropped 2 bases and J dropped 8 bases, with 9 bases sitting between them. The CDR3 spans 13 residues. Germline CDR1 reads SEHNR; CDR2 reads FQNEAQ (reference sequence). The CDR3 sequence: CASSLQGNEKLFF. CDR3 bases: TGTGCCAGCAGCTTACAGGGGAACGAAAAACTGTTTTTT.

The chain is built from TRBV5-1 and TRBJ2-7, with TRBD2 matching 11 bases. CDR3 length equals 16 residues. The ends lost 4 bases at V and 1 base at J; junction bases unmatched: 7. The V gene's germline CDR1 is SGHRS and CDR2 YFSETQ. CDR3 nucleotides: TGCGCCAGCAGCGGGGCCATAGCGGGAGGGTCCTACGAGCAGTACTTC. It yields the protein CASSGAIAGGSYEQYF.